These 20 T cell receptor beta chains were all obtained from the same sample, sequenced in a study of blood T cell repertoires in COVID-19. The assay was immunoSEQ multiplex PCR, and TCRdb's table has in-frame clones only and misses some. The sample holds 6,000 to 6,500 clones, about four fifths seen once. The sample was peripheral blood. These receptors came from a human donor with active COVID-19. The donor label of this sample is uncertain.

The CDR3 nucleotides are TGTGCCAGCAGTGAATCTGACAGCAATAATTCACCCCTCCACTTT. Protein sequence: CASSESDSNNSPLHF. The chain couples TRBV2 to TRBJ1-6; a possible D gene is TRBD1 (5 bases). Trimming left V 2 bases short and J 5 bases short, with 10 bases between. In germline, CDR1 is SNHLY, CDR2 FYNNEI. This CDR3 region has 15 residues.

In its sample, this clone was seen once. This chain joins TRBV5-6 and TRBJ2-5; TRBD2 agrees at 13 bases. CDR1 and CDR2 from the germline V gene are SGHDT and YYEEEE. V lost 5 bases to trimming and J lost 1 base; unmatched junction nucleotides: 5. This CDR3 has 16 amino acids. The CDR3 DNA reads TGTGCCAGCAGTCATCGACTAGCGGGGGGCCAAGAGACCCAGTACTTC. It specifies CASSHRLAGGQETQYF.

The chain recombines TRBV27 with TRBJ1-2; 7 nucleotides align to TRBD1. From germline, CDR1 is MNHEY and CDR2 SMNVEV (reference sequence). J lost 10 bases, V lost 6 bases, and 17 bases had no gene match. The CDR3 runs to 15 residues. The CDR3 DNA follows: TGTGCCAGCAGCCCAAAAACAGGGGCCTTCTACGACTACACCTTC. Translation: CASSPKTGAFYDYTF.

This sequence joins TRBV4-1 and TRBJ2-4; 9 nucleotides agree with TRBD1. The germline V gene encodes CDR1 MGHRA and CDR2 YSYEKL. CDR3 length: 14 amino acids. V lost 1 base to trimming and J lost 6 bases; unmatched junction nucleotides: 1. Here the CDR3 DNA reads TGCGCCAGCAGCCAAGCACAGGGGGCAAACATTCAGTACTTC. This gives the protein CASSQAQGANIQYF.

The gene calls are TRBV28 and TRBJ2-1; weak D call: TRBD2 (7 bases). Germline-derived CDR1 and CDR2 are MDHEN and SYDVKM. V was trimmed by 6 bases and J by 5 bases, leaving 17 bases between them. CDR3 length equals 15 residues. CDR3 coding DNA: TGTGCCAGCAGGGAGAGGGGGGGCCCTCACAATGAGCAGTTCTTC. This translates into CASRERGGPHNEQFF.

The V and J genes are TRBV27 and TRBJ2-5; D is perhaps TRBD2 (6 bases). V dropped 6 bases and J dropped 1 base, with 12 bases sitting between them. Germline V gene sequence: CDR1 MNHEY, CDR2 SMNVEV (reference sequence). The CDR3 is 14 amino acids. CDR3 residues: CASRGGNLQETQYF. The DNA of the CDR3 is TGTGCCAGCAGGGGGGGAAACCTCCAAGAGACCCAGTACTTC.

This clone was detected only a few times. V usage is TRBV28 and J usage is TRBJ1-5; possibly TRBD1 for D (5 bases). Germline V CDR1 and CDR2: MDHEN, SYDVKM. V dropped 5 bases and J dropped 0 bases, with 11 bases sitting between them. The CDR3 spans 15 residues. CDR3 in amino acids: CASSPQVYSNQPQHF. For the CDR3, the DNA is TGTGCCAGCAGTCCACAGGTTTATAGCAATCAGCCCCAGCATTTT.

The chain couples TRBV6-1 to TRBJ2-3; D may be TRBD2 (6 bases). The CDR3 is 15 amino acids. Trimming took off 3 bases at V and 1 base at J, with 11 bases between the two ends. Germline V gene data show CDR1 as MNHNS and CDR2 as SASEGT. CDR3 loop: CASSEAGSRTDTQYF. CDR3 DNA: TGTGCCAGCAGTGAGGCGGGATCGCGCACAGATACGCAGTATTTT.

This clone was counted once. The rearrangement joins TRBV10-3 to TRBJ1-1; D possibly corresponds to TRBD1 (5 bases). V lost 7 bases and J lost 8, with 23 bases in between. The germline gives CDR1 ENHRY, CDR2 SYGVKD. This CDR3 spans 15 amino acids. The CDR3 sequence is CAINSRPGQGGEAFF. The CDR3 nucleotides are TGTGCCATCAACTCTCGCCCTGGGCAGGGAGGAGAAGCTTTCTTT.

Of note for this clone: Germline is not matched at one junction end, which may reflect a read error. The chain is built from TRBV29-1 and TRBJ2-1, with a weak D call TRBD1 (7 bases). The CDR3 is 12 amino acids. Germline lookup yields CDR1 SQVTM and CDR2 ANQGSEA. This CDR3 reads CSIEPGGHEQFF. In DNA, the CDR3 is TGCAGCATTGAACCAGGGGGGCATGAGCAGTTCTTC.

The genes are TRBV9 and TRBJ2-1, with 8 bases aligning to TRBD1. V gave up 0 bases and J gave up 10 bases; unmatched junction bases: 0. Germline CDR1 is SGDLS and CDR2 is YYNGEE. CDR3 length: 12 residues. For the CDR3, the DNA is TGTGCCAGCAGCGTAGGGGACAGGGAGCAGTTCTTC. This translates into CASSVGDREQFF. Based on the CDR3 plus reference TRBV9 and TRBJ2-1, the full variable domain is DSGVTQTPKHLITATGQRVTLRCSPRSGDLSVYWYQQSLDQGLQFLIQYYNGEERAKGNILERFSAQQFPDLHSELNLSSLELGDSALYFCASSVGDREQFFGPGTRLTVL.

This clone was seen only a few times. The chain uses TRBV27 and TRBJ2-2; 10 bases are a match to TRBD2. CDR1 and CDR2 from the germline V gene are MNHEY and SMNVEV (reference sequence). This CDR3 has 16 residues. Trimming took 3 bases from V and 7 from J; bases not matched to a gene: 8. CDR3: CASSFGAGGPGGELFF. CDR3 coding DNA: TGTGCCAGCAGTTTCGGAGCGGGAGGGCCAGGCGGGGAGCTGTTTTTT.

The chain couples TRBV30 to TRBJ2-3; TRBD1 matches 9 bases. V was pared by 3 bases and J by 0 bases, with 10 bases of the junction left unmatched. The CDR3 is 17 amino acids. From germline, CDR1 is GTSNPN and CDR2 SVGIG (reference sequence). The CDR3 loop is CAWRRQGGGFSTDTQYF. In DNA form, the CDR3 reads TGTGCCTGGAGACGACAGGGGGGGGGATTTAGCACAGATACGCAGTATTTT. The whole variable domain, remainder taken from reference TRBV30 and TRBJ2-3, is SQTIHQWPATLVQPVGSPLSLECTVEGTSNPNLYWYRQAAGRGLQLLFYSVGIGQISSEVPQNLSASRPQDRQFILSSKKLLLSDSGFYLCAWRRQGGGFSTDTQYFGPGTRLTVL.

V gene TRBV28 combines with J gene TRBJ2-2; weak D call: TRBD2 (5 bases). The CDR3 is made up of 15 amino acids. The germline V gene encodes CDR1 MDHEN and CDR2 SYDVKM. Trimming cost V 10 bases and J 2 bases, with 17 bases left between them. DNA of the CDR3: TGTGCCACCACAACCGGGAAGATAAACACCGGGGAGCTGTTTTTT. Translated, it gives CATTTGKINTGELFF.

The chain is built from TRBV3-1 (or the pseudogene TRBV3-2) and TRBJ2-2, with 14 bases identical to TRBD2. V lost 1 base, J lost 13 bases, and 8 bases stayed unmatched. CDR3 size: 16 residues. In germline, CDR1 is LGHDT, CDR2 YNNKEL (reference sequence). The CDR3 DNA is TGTGCCAGCAGCCAAGGGACTAGCGGGAGGCTCCCTGGGCTGTTTTTT. Protein: CASSQGTSGRLPGLFF.

The chain couples TRBV3-1 (or the pseudogene TRBV3-2) to TRBJ2-2, with 8 bases identical to TRBD1. The CDR3 is made up of 19 amino acids. Germline CDR1 LGHDT, CDR2 YNNKEL (reference sequence). With 1 base clipped from V and 6 bases from J, the junction kept 16 bases outside the gene matches. The CDR3 reads CASSQVGTRPGGASGELFF. In DNA, the CDR3 is TGTGCCAGCAGCCAAGTTGGGACTCGCCCAGGGGGCGCCTCCGGGGAGCTGTTTTTT.

CDR3 residues: CASSLQTGPYEQYF. The CDR3 DNA is TGTGCCAGCAGCCTACAGACAGGGCCCTACGAGCAGTACTTC. This chain uses TRBV3-1 (or the pseudogene TRBV3-2) with TRBJ2-7; TRBD1 agrees at 7 bases. Germline-derived CDR1 and CDR2 are LGHDT and YNNKEL (reference sequence). J gave up 2 bases and V 4 bases, and 5 bases lay outside the gene matches. This CDR3 spans 14 amino acids.

The chain employs TRBV14 and TRBJ2-7; 8 nucleotides agree with TRBD2. The V and J ends lost 2 bases and 2 bases, in that order; junction bases with no gene match: 5. The CDR3 covers 15 residues. The V gene's germline CDR1 is SGHDN and CDR2 FVKESK. The CDR3 region has the DNA TGTGCCAGCAGCCAAACCGGGAGGGCCCCCTACGAGCAGTACGTC. The encoded protein is CASSQTGRAPYEQYV.

V and J are TRBV27 and TRBJ2-3; 8 bases are shared with TRBD1. The length of the CDR3 is 11 residues. Germline loops: CDR1 MNHEY, CDR2 SMNVEV (reference sequence). V gave up 4 bases and J gave up 15 bases; unmatched junction bases: 6. The CDR3 DNA reads TGTGCCAGCAGTTCCGGGACAGGCGAATATTTT. This codes for CASSSGTGEYF.

The chain recombines TRBV4-2 with TRBJ2-3; 8 positions match TRBD1. With V trimmed by 2 bases and J by 1 base, 2 bases remained unmatched. Germline CDR1 and CDR2: LGHNA and YNFKEQ. This CDR3 is built from 15 residues. The CDR3 DNA is TGTGCCAGCAGCCAACGGGGACAGGGCACAGATACGCAGTATTTT. Amino acid sequence: CASSQRGQGTDTQYF.